What follows are 17 T cell receptor beta chains derived from one specimen sequenced in a study of CXCR3-negative and CXCR3-positive naive CD8 T cells. These receptors' targets are unknown. General study findings and limits: Compared with CXCR3-negative naive cells, CXCR3-positive naive cells showed more hydrophobic TRB CDR3s.

The TRB libraries of cDNA were built by UMI-labeled 5' RACE. One entry per CDR3 protein, without DNA, is what TCRdb gives after re-calling the 5' RACE reads. The sample table sets out over 70,000 distinct CDR3 sequences. Sequences were obtained from naive CXCR3+ CD8+ T cells from blood. Noted subset: CD45RO-CCR7+CD27+CD95- naive CD8+ T cells expressing CXCR3 (TNR3+). The origin of the receptors is a human donor in good health. Some clones in this sample may be carry-over from other donors' samples.

CDR3 loop: CSVERGGLAGLYNEQFF. This sequence joins TRBV29-1 and TRBJ2-1; TCRdb returns TRBD2, unconfirmable since there is no DNA. Germline CDR1 and CDR2: SQVTM and ANQGSEA. The CDR3 is 17 amino acids.

V gene TRBV30 combines with J gene TRBJ2-7; TCRdb's D call, TRBD1, is unchecked because there is no DNA. There are 13 residues in the CDR3. The germline V gene has CDR1 GTSNPN and CDR2 SVGIG (reference sequence). This CDR3 reads CAWSTGARDEQYF.

The gene calls are TRBV15 and TRBJ1-1. The germline V gene has CDR1 LNHNV and CDR2 YYDKDF (reference sequence). CDR3 size: 15 residues. The chain's CDR3 is CATSRGVGGRTEAFF.

V and J are TRBV7-6 and TRBJ2-7; lacking DNA, the TRBD2 call made by TCRdb goes unchecked. The CDR3 is made up of 15 amino acids. Germline V gene sequence: CDR1 SGHVS, CDR2 FNYEAQ. CDR3 region: CASSLEGSYTYEQYF.

V gene TRBV7-7 combines with J gene TRBJ1-3. The CDR3 contains 15 residues. Germline V gene sequence: CDR1 SSHAT, CDR2 FNYEAQ (reference sequence). The CDR3 sequence: CASSLNTASGNTIYF.

This chain joins TRBV12-3 or TRBV12-4 and TRBJ2-1; TCRdb lists TRBD1, though no DNA is available to test this call. The CDR3 loop spans 13 amino acids. Here the CDR3 reads CASSPGDNNEQFF.

The rearrangement links TRBV7-2 to TRBJ2-3; the D call of TRBD2 rests on TCRdb alone, since no DNA is present to check it. This CDR3 has 12 residues. The V gene's germline CDR1 is SGHTA and CDR2 FQGNSA. The CDR3 region is CASSGLAHTQYF. Filled out from reference TRBV7-2 and TRBJ2-3, the complete variable domain reads GAGVSQSPSNKVTEKGKDVELRCDPISGHTALYWYRQSLGQGLEFLIYFQGNSAPDKSGLPSDRFSAERTGGSVSTLTIQRTQQEDSAVYLCASSGLAHTQYFGPGTRLTVL.

The chain carries TRBV28 and TRBJ2-7; TCRdb designates TRBD1, a call that cannot be tested without DNA. The germline V gene encodes CDR1 MDHEN and CDR2 SYDVKM. The CDR3 is 14 residues long. This CDR3 reads CASSPATGGGMQYF.

CDR3 loop: CASSPIGVQGTTYEQYF. This chain connects TRBV27 to TRBJ2-7; TCRdb selects TRBD1, and the lack of DNA leaves this call unchecked. Germline V gives CDR1 MNHEY, CDR2 SMNVEV (reference sequence). The CDR3 has 17 residues.

V gene TRBV7-8 combines with J gene TRBJ2-1; the TCRdb D gene call, TRBD2, has no DNA to confirm it. The germline V gene has CDR1 SGHVS and CDR2 FQNEAQ. The CDR3 is 17 amino acids. CDR3 sequence reads: CASSRLGLAGEANEQFF.

The J gene is TRBJ2-7, the V gene TRBV6-1; the D call of TRBD1 rests on TCRdb alone, since no DNA is present to check it. CDR3 size: 14 residues. Per the germline V gene, CDR1 is MNHNS and CDR2 is SASEGT. The CDR3: CASTAGLQLYEQYF.

The V call is TRBV4-3, the J call TRBJ2-5; TCRdb reports TRBD1, a call that lacks DNA to check it against. The CDR3 is 16 amino acids. Germline values: CDR1 LGHNA, CDR2 YSLEER. The CDR3 loop is CASSQDPDRGLETQYF.

The gene calls are TRBV14 and TRBJ2-7; TCRdb calls TRBD1, which cannot be checked without DNA. CDR3 length equals 19 residues. Germline assignment: CDR1 SGHDN and CDR2 FVKESK. CDR3 in amino acids: CASSQVLSGRTGGGYEQYF.

The chain employs TRBV6-5 and TRBJ2-7; TCRdb picks TRBD1, but there is no DNA to check that call. The CDR3 runs 15 residues. Per the germline V gene, CDR1 is MNHEY and CDR2 is SVGAGI. The CDR3 region is CASSSRDRRGYEQYF.

This chain joins TRBV29-1 and TRBJ2-2; the TRBD1 assignment by TCRdb is unverifiable without DNA. This CDR3 is 12 amino acids long. CDR1 and CDR2 from the germline V gene are SQVTM and ANQGSEA. The CDR3 reads CSVVGGTGELFF.

The rearrangement links TRBV6-6 to TRBJ1-2; the TRBD1 assignment by TCRdb is unverifiable without DNA. The CDR3 extends over 17 amino acids. The V gene's germline CDR1 is MNHNY and CDR2 SVGAGI (reference sequence). The CDR3 spells CASSFYGTGGGFLGYTF.

The chain uses TRBV5-6 and TRBJ2-7; TCRdb proposes TRBD2, but this gene call is untestable without DNA. The CDR3 length is 13 residues. The germline V gene encodes CDR1 SGHDT and CDR2 YYEEEE. CDR3 sequence reads: CASTRGLTYEQYF.